This is a list of T cell receptor beta chains from one sample in a study of cytomegalovirus exposure and HLA in healthy donors. Produced via immunoSEQ multiplex PCR; TCRdb's table is partial and in-frame only. The sample has under 200,000 clones, around 82% seen once; the top ten hold roughly 5%. Material: PBMCs. All receptors come from a man aged 35 to 55 in good health and CMV-seronegative. Each CDR3 is given with its conserved first and last residue. A D gene is named only where the DNA matches it firmly. Rows give clone size only sometimes, using once, few, many, or a class for an expanded clone.

clone_size	d_call	j_call	v_call	cdr3_nt	cdr3_aa
once	TRBD2	TRBJ2-1	TRBV5-1	TGCGCCAGCAGCTTGGAGGCTAGCGGGGGGAATGAGCAGTTCTTC	CASSLEASGGNEQFF
.	.	TRBJ2-1	TRBV7-2	TGTGCCAGCATCCGGGACCGGCTGGGCGGGGATGAGCAGTTCTTC	CASIRDRLGGDEQFF
.	.	TRBJ1-1	TRBV4-1	TGCGCCAGCAGCCACTCCGGGACATCCCTCGGCACTGAAGCTTTCTTT	CASSHSGTSLGTEAFF
.	.	TRBJ2-1	TRBV7-9	TGTGCCAGCACCTTTACCCGGAATGAGCAGTTCTTC	CASTFTRNEQFF
.	.	TRBJ2-7	TRBV5-6	TGTGCCAGCAGCTTGGTATCGGTCTACGAGCAGTACTTC	CASSLVSVYEQYF
.	.	TRBJ1-5	TRBV6-1	TGTGCCAGCAGTGACTTCCAGCCCCAGCATTTT	CASSDFQPQHF
.	.	TRBJ2-1	TRBV27	TGTGCCAGCAGTTCCCCATGGCAATCCTACAATGAGCAGTTCTTC	CASSSPWQSYNEQFF
.	.	TRBJ2-2	TRBV5-4	TGTGCCAGCAGCCAGACGAACACCGGGGAGCTGTTTTTT	CASSQTNTGELFF
.	.	TRBJ1-1	TRBV2	TGTGCCATCCGAAAATACCCGATAGAGAACACTGAAGCTTTCTTT	CAIRKYPIENTEAFF
.	.	TRBJ2-7	TRBV5-5	TGTGCCAGCAGCATCCCTCAGGGGGGTTACGAGCAGTACTTC	CASSIPQGGYEQYF
few	.	TRBJ1-1	TRBV7-9	TGTGCCAGCACGACAGCCATGAACACTGAAGCTTTCTTT	CASTTAMNTEAFF
once	TRBD1	TRBJ2-3	TRBV29-1	TGCAGCGGCCGTTCCGGGACAGCTAACACAGATACGCAGTATTTT	CSGRSGTANTDTQYF